This TCR beta chain derives from a study of Graves' ophthalmopathy and Graves' hyperthyroidism. Notes on the study in general: A model of 13 signatures distinguished ophthalmopathy from stable hyperthyroidism at approximately 88% sensitivity and about 80% specificity.

CDR3 regions of TCR beta were amplified from RNA transcripts. First-round RT-PCR with HTBI primers preceded a second-round multiplex PCR. TCRdb passed the multiplex PCR reads through MiXCR, listing each CDR3 protein once. Among roughly 1.1 million distinct CDR3 sequences, roughly two fifths were seen once, and the ten largest hold over 8.5%. Comments on this clonotype: Its antigen remains unidentified.

Hyperthyroidism patients, all newly diagnosed, had under 2 months' duration and ages of 18 to 65. Other autoimmune diseases, uncontrolled infections, pregnancy and lactation each led to patient exclusion. Symptoms, serum thyroxine and TRAb, thyroid ultrasound, and orbital computed tomography formed the diagnostic basis. The CDR3 consists of 15 residues. With V trimmed by 1 base and J by 6 bases, 6 bases remained unmatched. Germline-derived CDR1 and CDR2 are SEHNR and FQNEAQ (reference sequence). The TCR comes from an adult man with Graves' hyperthyroidism. Sequencing was performed on peripheral blood or thyroid tissue (not recorded which). This chain uses TRBV7-9 with TRBJ2-7; 10 nucleotides line up with TRBD1. CDR3 in amino acids: CASSLEDRGSLEQYF. In DNA form, the CDR3 reads TGTGCCAGCAGCTTAGAGGACAGGGGGTCGCTCGAGCAGTACTTC.